One sample yielded the 20 T cell receptor beta chains listed below, sequenced in a study of patients and donors after allogeneic stem cell transplantation. TCRdb re-analysed the RT-PCR reads in MiXCR, keeping a single row per CDR3 protein. The sample contains around 170,000 distinct CDR3 sequences, 24% of which appear only once. The source material was blood, either unsorted or a sorted T cell fraction (not recorded which). These receptor sequences come from a human donor who was either an allogeneic HSCT recipient or a stem cell or donor lymphocyte infusion donor (not recorded which). It is not recorded whose cells these are; they may come from a transplant donor.

There are a few counts of this clonotype. The rearrangement links TRBV7-8 to TRBJ2-3, with TRBD2 identical over 9 bases. CDR1 and CDR2 from the germline V gene are SGHVS and FQNEAQ. Trimming at V came to 2 bases and at J to 3 bases, leaving 3 bases not matched to a gene. This CDR3 spans 15 amino acids. CDR3 DNA sequence: TGTGCCAGCAGCTTATCCGGACTAGCGACAGATACGCAGTATTTT. Translated: CASSLSGLATDTQYF.

The chain combines TRBV5-5 with TRBJ1-2; D remains unclear. Germline CDR1 SGHKS, CDR2 YYEKEE (reference sequence). The CDR3 length is 12 residues. V lost 4 bases to trimming and J lost 2 bases, with 6 bases between them. CDR3 DNA: TGTGCCAGCAGCGCAGTCAACTATGGCTACACCTTC. Translated: CASSAVNYGYTF.

V and J are TRBV7-2 and TRBJ2-3; D remains unclear. In germline, CDR1 is SGHTA, CDR2 FQGNSA. V lost 1 base and J lost 7, with 6 bases in between. The CDR3 extends over 12 amino acids. CDR3 sequence reads: CASSLEGYTQYF. The CDR3 DNA sequence: TGTGCCAGCAGCTTAGAGGGTTATACGCAGTATTTT. The variable domain in full, with the rest retrieved from reference TRBV7-2 and TRBJ2-3, is GAGVSQSPSNKVTEKGKDVELRCDPISGHTALYWYRQSLGQGLEFLIYFQGNSAPDKSGLPSDRFSAERTGGSVSTLTIQRTQQEDSAVYLCASSLEGYTQYFGPGTRLTVL.

This sequence joins TRBV20-1 and TRBJ2-1, with 10 positions matching TRBD2. This CDR3 is 14 amino acids long. V trimming: 5 bases; J trimming: 7 bases; junction bases outside the gene matches: 8. Looked up from germline, CDR1 is DFQATT and CDR2 is SNEGSKA (reference sequence). CDR3 nucleotides: TGCAGTGCTGAGGACCATAGCGGGGGGAATGAGCAGTTCTTC. Protein sequence: CSAEDHSGGNEQFF.

This clonotype was found a few times. The genes are TRBV20-1 and TRBJ2-3, with D uncertain. This CDR3 has 11 amino acids. V lost 3 bases, J lost 4 bases, and 5 bases lay in between. In germline, CDR1 is DFQATT, CDR2 SNEGSKA (reference sequence). CDR3 in amino acids: CSASGADTQYF. CDR3 bases: TGCAGTGCTAGCGGTGCAGATACGCAGTATTTT.

The chain employs TRBV28 and TRBJ2-7, with a weak D call TRBD1 (6 bases). Germline V lookup: CDR1 MDHEN, CDR2 SYDVKM. The CDR3 totals 13 residues. Trimming shortened V by 10 bases and J by 2 bases, and 15 bases separated the two germline ends. CDR3 nucleotide sequence: TGTGCCATCAGCCAGGGGACCCCCTACGAGCAGTACTTC. Translation: CAISQGTPYEQYF. Full variable domain (outside the CDR3, taken from reference TRBV28 and TRBJ2-7): DVKVTQSSRYLVKRTGEKVFLECVQDMDHENMFWYRQDPGLGLRLIYFSYDVKMKEKGDIPEGYSVSREKKERFSLILESASTNQTSMYLCAISQGTPYEQYFGPGTRLTVT.

This clonotype was observed a few times. The J gene is TRBJ2-7, the V gene TRBV13, with 9 bases that match TRBD1. The germline CDR1 and CDR2 sequences are PRHDT and FYEKMQ (reference sequence). V was clipped by 5 bases and J by 6 bases; unmatched bases: 8. This CDR3 contains 14 residues. This CDR3 reads CASSRDRAEGEQYF. The DNA of the CDR3 is TGTGCCAGCAGCCGGGACAGGGCTGAGGGCGAGCAGTACTTC.

This chain joins TRBV29-1 and TRBJ2-2, with 8 bases identical to TRBD2. Looked up from germline, CDR1 is SQVTM and CDR2 is ANQGSEA. The CDR3 contains 14 residues. V was pared by 2 bases and J by 6 bases, with 5 bases of the junction left unmatched. CDR3 residues: CSVESREGPGELFF. For the CDR3, the DNA is TGCAGCGTTGAATCTCGGGAGGGCCCCGGGGAGCTGTTTTTT.

V and J are TRBV6-5 and TRBJ1-1; D is uncertain. The germline V gene has CDR1 MNHEY and CDR2 SVGAGI. CDR3 length equals 14 residues. Between the trimmed V and J ends, which lost 5 bases and 6 bases, there was a span of 16 bases. This CDR3 is CASSPILRVSEAFF. CDR3 in DNA: TGTGCCAGCAGTCCTATATTGAGGGTCTCTGAAGCTTTCTTT.

A few counts support this clonotype. The J gene is TRBJ1-5, the V gene TRBV20-1; D gene ambiguous. This CDR3 contains 15 residues. Germline loops: CDR1 DFQATT, CDR2 SNEGSKA (reference sequence). Trimming stripped 3 bases from V and 1 base from J, with 13 bases between. As DNA, the CDR3 is TGCAGTGCTAGGGCCCGACCTGACAGCAATCAGCCCCAGCATTTT. Translating gives CSARARPDSNQPQHF.

This clonotype came up a few times. The V and J genes are TRBV10-3 and TRBJ2-3, with a tentative D call TRBD2 (5 bases). V was cut by 4 bases and J by 2 bases, with 16 bases left in between. The germline V gene has CDR1 ENHRY and CDR2 SYGVKD. CDR3 length: 16 residues. CDR3 DNA sequence: TGTGCCATCAGTGGGTCTAGCCGTCTCAACACAGATACGCAGTATTTT. Residues: CAISGSSRLNTDTQYF.

This clonotype was recorded a few times. DNA for the CDR3: TGTGCCAGCAGCACGACAGGGGGCGCGGGAGCTTTCTTT. Amino acid sequence: CASSTTGGAGAFF. J is TRBJ1-1 and V is TRBV6-2 or TRBV6-3; 10 nucleotides match TRBD1. V shed 6 bases and J 10 bases; nucleotides not matched to a gene: 8. Germline lookup yields CDR1 MNHEY and CDR2 SVGEGT. This CDR3 comprises 13 residues.

In DNA, the CDR3 is TGTGCCAGCAGCTTAAGTCCCTACAATGAGCAGTTCTTC. Translation: CASSLSPYNEQFF. The chain joins TRBV7-3 to TRBJ2-1; no firm D call. Trimming removed 1 base at V and 2 bases at J, with 3 bases between. In germline, CDR1 is SGHTA, CDR2 FQGTGA. This CDR3 contains 13 residues.

There are a few counts of this clonotype. This chain connects TRBV12-3 or TRBV12-4 to TRBJ1-1; possibly TRBD1 for D (6 bases). The CDR3 is made up of 15 amino acids. The V end was cut by 7 bases, the J end by 8 bases, with 23 bases between. DNA of the CDR3: TGTGCCAGCAACAGCCTGGGGGGGCTGGGTGGGGAAGCTTTCTTT. Amino acid sequence: CASNSLGGLGGEAFF.

With regard to this clonotype: Since a much larger clone is just one base distant, this may be a read error. The chain uses TRBV12-3 or TRBV12-4 and TRBJ1-5; maybe TRBD1 (5 bases). V lost 6 bases to trimming and J lost 7 bases, with 25 bases between them. This CDR3 has 17 amino acids. The CDR3: CASRSTATILAKQPQHF. For the CDR3, the DNA is TGTGCCAGCAGATCGACAGCAACTATCCTCGCCAAACAGCCCCAGCATTTT.

Notes on this clonotype: No conserved phenylalanine or tryptophan is present at the end of the CDR3, so a read error is the likely explanation. This sequence joins TRBV4-2 and TRBJ1-1; perhaps TRBD1 as D (5 bases). V gave up 0 bases and J gave up 8 bases, with 13 bases separating them. Germline CDR1 and CDR2: LGHNA and YNFKEQ. The CDR3 has 14 amino acids. The CDR3 sequence: CASSQDPRGGEAFL. The DNA for the CDR3 is TGTGCCAGCAGCCAAGATCCAAGGGGTGGGGAAGCTTTCTTG.

J is TRBJ2-1 and V is TRBV12-3 or TRBV12-4; weak D call: TRBD1 (5 bases). The CDR3 sequence is 16 residues long. V was cut by 6 bases and J by 6 bases, with 21 bases left in between. The CDR3 here is CASSSGFLFGANEQFF. The CDR3 bases are TGTGCCAGCAGCTCTGGGTTTTTGTTTGGGGCCAATGAGCAGTTCTTC.

A few counts support this clonotype. The rearrangement uses TRBV9 and TRBJ2-1, with D unclear. The CDR3 contains 14 residues. V was cut by 3 bases and J by 7 bases, with 14 bases left in between. Germline lookup yields CDR1 SGDLS and CDR2 YYNGEE. This CDR3 reads CASSDPKEGNEQFF. The CDR3 DNA reads as TGTGCCAGCAGCGACCCTAAGGAAGGGAATGAGCAGTTCTTC.

This clonotype was seen at least ten times. This chain connects TRBV12-3 or TRBV12-4 to TRBJ1-2; 7 bases are a match to TRBD1. V lost 5 bases, J lost 6 bases, and 6 bases stayed unmatched. This CDR3 contains 13 residues. CDR3 in DNA: TGTGCCAGCAGTGAACAGGGGCGGGATGGCTACACCTTC. Translating gives CASSEQGRDGYTF.

As DNA, the CDR3 is TGTGCCAGCAGCCTTAGGACTAGCGGGAGCGACAATGAGCAGTTCTTC. It is translated as CASSLRTSGSDNEQFF. The V and J genes are TRBV7-2 and TRBJ2-1; 13 bases agree with TRBD2. This CDR3 is built from 16 residues. V shed 5 bases and J 5 bases; nucleotides not matched to a gene: 6. The germline V gene encodes CDR1 SGHTA and CDR2 FQGNSA.